This T cell receptor (beta chain) was recorded in a study of shared clonotypes between healthy human individuals. Trimming cost V 1 base and J 0 bases; bases outside gene matches: 8. Germline V gives CDR1 LGHNA, CDR2 YSLEER. The CDR3 extends over 17 amino acids. The naive CD8 fraction comprised CD45RO-negative cells positively selected for CCR7 and excluded terminally differentiated effector memory CD45RA+ cells. Method: immunoSEQ multiplex PCR; TCRdb's copy keeps in-frame clones and lacks some. The sample lists more than 2 million clones; about 94% were seen once. Sequencing was carried out using naive CD8+ T cells sorted from blood. This chain uses TRBV4-3 with TRBJ2-7, with 8 nucleotides matching TRBD1. This receptor was identified in a man aged 18 to 29 in good health. This CDR3 is CASSQVRIDRGSYEQYF. The CDR3 bases are TGCGCCAGCAGCCAAGTCCGAATTGACAGGGGCTCCTACGAGCAGTACTTC.